Listed here are 23 T cell receptor beta chains from one sample, sequenced in a study of cytomegalovirus exposure and HLA in healthy donors. The PCR contained 60 Vbeta and 13 Jbeta primers. Sequenced by immunoSEQ multiplex PCR; TCRdb stores in-frame clones only, minus some. The table shows more than 150,000 clones, with roughly 88% occurring only once. The specimen sequenced was PBMCs. These receptors were taken from a girl aged 2-10 years in good health and CMV-seropositive.

The chain carries TRBV19 and TRBJ1-5; unclear D gene. Germline lookup yields CDR1 LNHDA and CDR2 SQIVND (reference sequence). Trimming left V 7 bases short and J 5 bases short, with 15 bases between. This CDR3 has 14 residues. The DNA for the CDR3 is TGTGCCAGTACCGCATTGGGCGGGGATCAGCCCCAGCATTTT. Translating gives CASTALGGDQPQHF.

V gene TRBV2 combines with J gene TRBJ1-1, with no clear D. This CDR3 contains 16 residues. V was cut by 5 bases and J by 6 bases, with 22 bases left in between. Germline V lookup: CDR1 SNHLY, CDR2 FYNNEI. As DNA, the CDR3 is TGTGCCAGCAGTAGAGAAGGACTGTTGTTGTTGGCTGAAGCTTTCTTT. Residues: CASSREGLLLLAEAFF.

The rearrangement joins TRBV19 to TRBJ1-1; D gene ambiguous. The CDR3 length is 12 residues. Germline V gene data show CDR1 as LNHDA and CDR2 as SQIVND (reference sequence). V lost 1 base and J lost 8, with 8 bases in between. CDR3 coding DNA: TGTGCCAGTAGTATAGGGCGGCAAGAAGCTTTCTTT. It translates to CASSIGRQEAFF.

The V and J genes are TRBV18 and TRBJ1-1; D gene uncertain. V was trimmed by 4 bases and J by 0 bases, leaving 6 bases between them. This CDR3 comprises 13 residues. CDR1 and CDR2 from the germline V gene are KGHSH and LQKENI. The DNA of the CDR3 is TGTGCCAGCTCACTGCAGGTGAACACTGAAGCTTTCTTT. Its translation: CASSLQVNTEAFF.

This clone was detected once. The rearrangement uses TRBV27 and TRBJ1-2; D perhaps matches TRBD1 (5 bases). V was cut by 9 bases and J by 4 bases, with 15 bases left in between. Germline-derived CDR1 and CDR2 are MNHEY and SMNVEV (reference sequence). The length of the CDR3 is 13 residues. This chain's CDR3 is CARAGQGRYGYTF. CDR3 DNA sequence: TGTGCCAGGGCGGGGCAGGGACGCTATGGCTACACCTTC.

CDR3 loop: CAWTLWTSGEQYF. The CDR3 DNA is TGTGCCTGGACTTTATGGACTAGCGGCGAGCAGTACTTC. The chain has TRBV30 and TRBJ2-7; 10 bases align to TRBD2. Germline V gene sequence: CDR1 GTSNPN, CDR2 SVGIG (reference sequence). The CDR3 covers 13 residues. The V segment lost 4 bases and the J segment 6 bases; nucleotides outside the gene matches: 6.

The V and J genes are TRBV7-8 and TRBJ2-1, with TRBD1 as a possible D gene (6 bases). The V end was cut by 4 bases, the J end by 15 bases, with 13 bases between. The CDR3 length is 11 residues. Germline V lookup: CDR1 SGHVS, CDR2 FQNEAQ. This CDR3 is CASSYTGSAFF. Written as DNA, the CDR3 is TGTGCCAGCAGCTATACAGGGTCTGCGTTCTTC.

The V gene is TRBV6-5, the J gene TRBJ1-6; D might be TRBD1 (5 bases). With 0 bases removed from V and 11 bases from J, the gap between germline ends came to 8 bases. Germline V gene data show CDR1 as MNHEY and CDR2 as SVGAGI. The CDR3 has 13 residues. The CDR3 DNA reads TGTGCCAGCAGTTACTCGCAGGGTACACCCCTCCACTTT. Protein: CASSYSQGTPLHF.

The gene calls are TRBV5-4 and TRBJ2-2, with D maybe TRBD1 (5 bases). The CDR3 is 15 amino acids. Germline lookup yields CDR1 SGHNT and CDR2 YYREEE (reference sequence). The germline V and J ends were trimmed by 2 bases and 2 bases, with 10 bases remaining between them. The CDR3 loop reads CASSFSGYNTGELFF. DNA for the CDR3: TGTGCCAGCAGCTTTTCAGGGTACAACACCGGGGAGCTGTTTTTT.

The rearrangement uses TRBV11-2 and TRBJ2-1; 10 bases line up with TRBD2. J lost 6 bases, V lost 5 bases, and 7 bases had no gene match. The CDR3 consists of 15 residues. CDR1 SGHAT and CDR2 FQNNGV come from the germline V gene. The CDR3 region is CASSVLAGVVNEQFF. CDR3 DNA sequence: TGTGCCAGCAGCGTTCTAGCGGGGGTCGTCAATGAGCAGTTCTTC.

The gene calls are TRBV11-3 and TRBJ2-4, with TRBD2 as a possible D gene (5 bases). CDR3 length equals 14 residues. Germline V CDR1 and CDR2: SGHNT, YENEEA. V dropped 4 bases and J dropped 0 bases, with 7 bases sitting between them. CDR3 residues: CASSSGVAKNIQYF. CDR3 nucleotide sequence: TGTGCCAGCAGCTCCGGGGTAGCCAAAAACATTCAGTACTTC.

J is TRBJ2-2 and V is TRBV19, with 9 bases fitting TRBD1. The CDR3 is 14 amino acids. The V and J ends lost 5 bases and 8 bases, in that order; junction bases with no gene match: 6. Looked up from germline, CDR1 is LNHDA and CDR2 is SQIVND (reference sequence). CDR3 nucleotides: TGTGCCAGTAGTGGGACAGGGTTTGGGGGGGAGCTGTTTTTT. It specifies CASSGTGFGGELFF.

This chain connects TRBV11-3 to TRBJ2-1; D gene ambiguous. The CDR3 covers 15 residues. V shed 2 bases and J shed 3 bases, with 11 bases lying between them. Germline V gene sequence: CDR1 SGHNT, CDR2 YENEEA. The CDR3 protein is CASSLRRGNYNEQFF. Here the CDR3 DNA reads TGTGCCAGCAGCTTACGTCGCGGCAACTACAATGAGCAGTTCTTC. The full variable domain, completed using reference TRBV11-3 and TRBJ2-1, is EAGVVQSPRYKIIEKKQPVAFWCNPISGHNTLYWYLQNLGQGPELLIRYENEEAVDDSQLPKDRFSAERLKGVDSTLKIQPAELGDSAVYLCASSLRRGNYNEQFFGPGTRLTVL.

The V and J genes are TRBV30 and TRBJ1-1; the match to TRBD1 covers 11 bases. Trimming cost V 3 bases and J 3 bases; bases outside gene matches: 3. Germline lookup yields CDR1 GTSNPN and CDR2 SVGIG (reference sequence). This CDR3 has 14 amino acids. The CDR3 DNA sequence: TGTGCCTGGAGGGACAGGGGGCGGGACACTGAAGCTTTCTTT. Protein sequence: CAWRDRGRDTEAFF.

The chain combines TRBV11-2 with TRBJ2-1, with TRBD2 as a possible D gene (6 bases). CDR1 and CDR2 from the germline V gene are SGHAT and FQNNGV. The CDR3 runs to 16 residues. V lost 2 bases and J 1 base, leaving 12 bases between the germline ends. The CDR3: CASSLPLAASYNEQFF. The CDR3 DNA follows: TGTGCCAGCAGCTTACCATTAGCGGCGTCCTACAATGAGCAGTTCTTC.

J is TRBJ2-5 and V is TRBV30; TRBD2 matches at 7 bases. The J call could be wrong; TRBJ2-7 is a better fit for the DNA end. The CDR3 is 13 amino acids. Germline V gene lookup returns CDR1 GTSNPN and CDR2 SVGIG (reference sequence). The chain's CDR3 is CAWSPGLEYEQYF. CDR3 sequence (DNA): TGTGCCTGGAGCCCCGGACTAGAGTACGAGCAGTACTTC.

The chain combines TRBV6-5 with TRBJ1-5; 8 bases are shared with TRBD1. Trimming removed 9 bases from V and 7 bases from J; junction bases left unmatched: 11. There are 14 residues in the CDR3. Germline V lookup: CDR1 MNHEY, CDR2 SVGAGI. As DNA, the CDR3 is TGTGCCAGTTGGGGACAGGTTGCCCGGCAGCCCCAGCATTTT. Its protein is CASWGQVARQPQHF.

This chain connects TRBV28 to TRBJ2-6; D perhaps matches TRBD1 (5 bases). Germline V gene data show CDR1 as MDHEN and CDR2 as SYDVKM. V was cut by 2 bases and J by 8 bases, with 10 bases left in between. This CDR3 spans 14 amino acids. CDR3 sequence reads: CASSLIQVPNVLTF. The CDR3 nucleotides read TGTGCCAGCAGTTTAATACAGGTCCCCAACGTCCTGACTTTC.

The rearrangement joins TRBV30 to TRBJ2-7; 8 nucleotides align to TRBD1. CDR3 size: 13 residues. With V trimmed by 5 bases and J by 4 bases, 7 bases remained unmatched. From germline, CDR1 is GTSNPN and CDR2 SVGIG (reference sequence). The CDR3 nucleotides read TGTGCCTGGGGAGGGGACAGGACATACGAGCAGTACTTC. Residues: CAWGGDRTYEQYF.

The chain has TRBV30 and TRBJ2-1; D is possibly TRBD2 (6 bases). The CDR3 consists of 12 residues. Trimming took off 5 bases at V and 4 bases at J, with 9 bases between the two ends. Germline V gene lookup returns CDR1 GTSNPN and CDR2 SVGIG (reference sequence). The CDR3 protein is CAWGDSYNEQFF. The CDR3 DNA sequence: TGTGCCTGGGGGGACTCTTACAATGAGCAGTTCTTC.

The chain carries TRBV7-9 and TRBJ2-7, with 8 bases lining up with TRBD1. The CDR3 spans 14 residues. From germline, CDR1 is SEHNR and CDR2 FQNEAQ (reference sequence). Trimming took 5 bases from V and 0 from J; bases not matched to a gene: 3. The CDR3 reads CASSLGQVSYEQYF. The DNA of the CDR3 is TGTGCCAGCAGCCTGGGACAGGTCTCCTACGAGCAGTACTTC.

This clone was seen a few times. The rearrangement uses TRBV5-1 and TRBJ2-2; perhaps TRBD1 as D (5 bases). Trimming pared 4 bases from V and 4 bases from J, leaving 8 bases between. Per the germline V gene, CDR1 is SGHRS and CDR2 is YFSETQ. The CDR3 has 13 residues. CDR3 DNA sequence: TGCGCCAGCAGCACCGACAGCACCGGGGAGCTGTTTTTT. Translated: CASSTDSTGELFF.

The chain links TRBV9 to TRBJ2-3; 7 bases match TRBD1. Germline V gene lookup returns CDR1 SGDLS and CDR2 YYNGEE. The CDR3 runs to 15 residues. Trimming cost V 5 bases and J 0 bases; bases outside gene matches: 6. DNA of the CDR3: TGTGCCAGCAGTCACAGGGGTGTTAGCACAGATACGCAGTATTTT. Protein sequence: CASSHRGVSTDTQYF.